Listed below are T cell receptor beta chains from one sample, sequenced in a study of blood T cell repertoires in COVID-19. Data came from immunoSEQ multiplex PCR; TCRdb stores just in-frame clones and leaves some out. The table lists about 240,000 clones, roughly 86% of them singletons. The sequencing sample was made of PBMCs or T cells enriched from blood (not recorded which). The receptor set was obtained from a woman aged 40 to 50 with acute COVID-19. Each CDR3 is given with its conserved first and last residue. The D gene is left open where the match is weak. Expanded clones get a size class; other rows say once, few or many, or leave the size out.

clone_size: -; d_call: -; v_call: TRBV25-1; j_call: TRBJ1-2; cdr3_aa: CASTSGGLYGYTF; cdr3_nt: TGTGCCAGCACCTCGGGGGGTCTTTATGGCTACACCTTC
clone_size: -; d_call: TRBD1; v_call: TRBV5-1; j_call: TRBJ1-2; cdr3_aa: CASSLVARGQEGYTF; cdr3_nt: TGCGCCAGCAGCTTGGTCGCCAGGGGGCAAGAAGGCTACACCTTC
clone_size: -; d_call: TRBD2; v_call: TRBV3-1/TRBV3-2; j_call: TRBJ2-5; cdr3_aa: CASSQDFASGSETQYF; cdr3_nt: TGTGCCAGCAGCCAAGATTTCGCTAGCGGGAGCGAGACCCAGTACTTC
clone_size: once; d_call: -; v_call: TRBV5-1; j_call: TRBJ1-2; cdr3_aa: CASTTGFANYGYTF; cdr3_nt: TGCGCCAGCACCACAGGGTTTGCTAACTATGGCTACACCTTC
clone_size: -; d_call: -; v_call: TRBV7-9; j_call: TRBJ1-4; cdr3_aa: CASSPARFRGGEKLFF; cdr3_nt: TGTGCCAGCAGCCCGGCGAGGTTTAGGGGTGGTGAAAAACTGTTTTTT
clone_size: -; d_call: TRBD1; v_call: TRBV19; j_call: TRBJ1-2; cdr3_aa: CASSIVGQLNYGYTF; cdr3_nt: TGTGCCAGTAGTATAGTGGGACAGCTGAACTATGGCTACACCTTC
clone_size: -; d_call: -; v_call: TRBV5-1; j_call: TRBJ2-3; cdr3_aa: CASNPRGGGTDTQYF; cdr3_nt: TGCGCCAGCAACCCCCGAGGGGGGGGCACAGATACGCAGTATTTT
clone_size: once; d_call: TRBD2; v_call: TRBV4-2; j_call: TRBJ2-3; cdr3_aa: CASSQVGVAGGDTQYF; cdr3_nt: TGTGCCAGCAGCCAAGTGGGGGTAGCGGGAGGGGATACGCAGTATTTT
clone_size: -; d_call: -; v_call: TRBV7-9; j_call: TRBJ1-1; cdr3_aa: CASIAGQRMNTEAFF; cdr3_nt: TGTGCCAGCATAGCAGGACAGAGGATGAACACTGAAGCTTTCTTT
clone_size: -; d_call: -; v_call: TRBV5-6; j_call: TRBJ2-7; cdr3_aa: CASSSAYEQYF; cdr3_nt: TGTGCCAGCAGCTCAGCCTACGAGCAGTACTTC
clone_size: -; d_call: -; v_call: TRBV18; j_call: TRBJ1-2; cdr3_aa: CASSLPGRLGYTF; cdr3_nt: TGTGCCAGCTCACTCCCGGGTAGGCTTGGCTACACCTTC
clone_size: -; d_call: TRBD1; v_call: TRBV5-1; j_call: TRBJ2-7; cdr3_aa: CASSGTGGRSEQYF; cdr3_nt: TGCGCCAGCAGCGGGACAGGGGGCCGAAGCGAGCAGTACTTC
clone_size: -; d_call: -; v_call: TRBV23-1; j_call: TRBJ1-5; cdr3_aa: CASSPGDIGNQPQHF; cdr3_nt: TGCGCCAGCAGTCCGGGAGATATAGGCAATCAGCCCCAGCATTTT
clone_size: -; d_call: TRBD2; v_call: TRBV20-1; j_call: TRBJ2-7; cdr3_aa: CSASQPSGFYEQYF; cdr3_nt: TGCAGTGCTAGTCAGCCTAGCGGTTTCTACGAGCAGTACTTC
clone_size: -; d_call: TRBD1; v_call: TRBV6-4; j_call: TRBJ1-1; cdr3_aa: CASRETGGEGTEAFF; cdr3_nt: TGTGCCAGCAGGGAGACAGGGGGCGAGGGTACTGAAGCTTTCTTT
clone_size: -; d_call: -; v_call: TRBV4-1; j_call: TRBJ1-6; cdr3_aa: CASSRDSNSPLHF; cdr3_nt: TGCGCCAGCAGCCGTGACAGTAATTCACCCCTCCACTTT
clone_size: -; d_call: -; v_call: TRBV9; j_call: TRBJ2-2; cdr3_aa: CASSVSSMGELFF; cdr3_nt: TGTGCCAGCAGCGTTTCTAGTATGGGGGAGCTGTTTTTT
clone_size: -; d_call: TRBD1; v_call: TRBV19; j_call: TRBJ1-2; cdr3_aa: CASSLTGSYGYTF; cdr3_nt: TGTGCCAGTAGCCTGACAGGGAGCTATGGCTACACCTTC
clone_size: -; d_call: -; v_call: TRBV5-1; j_call: TRBJ2-5; cdr3_aa: CASSFVRVQETQYF; cdr3_nt: TGCGCCAGCAGCTTTGTCAGGGTACAAGAGACCCAGTACTTC
clone_size: once; d_call: TRBD1; v_call: TRBV9; j_call: TRBJ1-4; cdr3_aa: CASSPRQGPWEKLFF; cdr3_nt: TGTGCCAGCAGCCCCCGACAGGGGCCCTGGGAAAAACTGTTTTTT
clone_size: -; d_call: TRBD2; v_call: TRBV19; j_call: TRBJ2-1; cdr3_aa: CASSLLGLAAYNEQFF; cdr3_nt: TGTGCCAGTAGCTTGCTGGGACTAGCGGCCTACAATGAGCAGTTCTTC
clone_size: few; d_call: -; v_call: TRBV5-3; j_call: TRBJ2-1; cdr3_aa: CARSSPGHRCYSYNEQFF; cdr3_nt: TGTGCCAGAAGCTCTCCGGGACACCGATGTTACTCCTACAATGAGCAGTTCTTC
clone_size: -; d_call: -; v_call: TRBV10-3; j_call: TRBJ2-1; cdr3_aa: CAISESFGNEQFF; cdr3_nt: TGTGCCATCAGTGAGTCGTTCGGGAATGAGCAGTTCTTC
clone_size: few; d_call: -; v_call: TRBV7-6; j_call: TRBJ2-1; cdr3_aa: CASSLGPPSSYNEQFF; cdr3_nt: TGTGCCAGCAGCTTAGGTCCACCGAGCTCCTACAATGAGCAGTTCTTC
clone_size: few; d_call: TRBD1; v_call: TRBV11-1; j_call: TRBJ1-5; cdr3_aa: CASSGTTGFNQPQHF; cdr3_nt: TGTGCCAGCAGCGGCACGACAGGGTTCAATCAGCCCCAGCATTTT
clone_size: -; d_call: TRBD2; v_call: TRBV14; j_call: TRBJ2-3; cdr3_aa: CASSRIVAGTRTDTQYF; cdr3_nt: TGTGCCAGCAGCCGGATCGTAGCGGGGACTAGGACAGATACGCAGTATTTT
clone_size: -; d_call: TRBD2; v_call: TRBV7-2; j_call: TRBJ2-1; cdr3_aa: CASRRLAGVENEQFF; cdr3_nt: TGTGCCAGCAGGCGACTAGCGGGAGTGGAGAATGAGCAGTTCTTC
clone_size: -; d_call: -; v_call: TRBV2; j_call: TRBJ1-5; cdr3_aa: CASSAGDSSNQPQHF; cdr3_nt: TGTGCCAGCAGTGCCGGAGACAGTAGCAATCAGCCCCAGCATTTT
clone_size: once; d_call: -; v_call: TRBV5-1; j_call: TRBJ1-1; cdr3_aa: CASSLASSEAFF; cdr3_nt: TGCGCCAGCAGCTTGGCGAGTAGTGAAGCTTTCTTT
clone_size: -; d_call: -; v_call: TRBV9; j_call: TRBJ2-7; cdr3_aa: CATARDLGHEQYF; cdr3_nt: TGTGCCACCGCCCGGGACTTAGGCCACGAGCAGTACTTC
clone_size: -; d_call: -; v_call: TRBV10-3; j_call: TRBJ1-1; cdr3_aa: CAAHTELNTEAFF; cdr3_nt: TGTGCCGCCCACACGGAGCTGAACACTGAAGCTTTCTTT
clone_size: -; d_call: TRBD2; v_call: TRBV3-1/TRBV3-2; j_call: TRBJ2-7; cdr3_aa: CASSPGLAVTYEQYF; cdr3_nt: TGTGCCAGCAGCCCGGGACTAGCAGTTACCTACGAGCAGTACTTC
clone_size: few; d_call: -; v_call: TRBV10-3; j_call: TRBJ2-7; cdr3_aa: CAISESGTTYEQYF; cdr3_nt: TGTGCCATCAGTGAGTCAGGGACAACCTACGAGCAGTACTTC
clone_size: -; d_call: TRBD1; v_call: TRBV9; j_call: TRBJ2-1; cdr3_aa: CASSARTGTDYNEQFF; cdr3_nt: TGTGCCAGCAGCGCGCGTACCGGGACAGATTACAATGAGCAGTTCTTC
clone_size: -; d_call: TRBD1; v_call: TRBV3-1/TRBV3-2; j_call: TRBJ2-1; cdr3_aa: CASQVPGTGRNEQFF; cdr3_nt: TGTGCCAGCCAAGTACCGGGGACAGGGAGGAATGAGCAGTTCTTC
clone_size: -; d_call: -; v_call: TRBV21-1; j_call: TRBJ2-3; cdr3_aa: CASSNDRGTSTDTQYF; cdr3_nt: TGTGCCAGCAGCAACGACAGAGGAACTAGCACAGATACGCAGTATTTT
clone_size: -; d_call: TRBD2; v_call: TRBV4-2; j_call: TRBJ2-1; cdr3_aa: CASSHRASGSINEQFF; cdr3_nt: TGTGCCAGCAGCCACCGGGCTAGCGGGAGTATCAATGAGCAGTTCTTC
clone_size: -; d_call: TRBD2; v_call: TRBV19; j_call: TRBJ2-3; cdr3_aa: CASSIHGTYGTSGTDTQYF; cdr3_nt: TGTGCCAGTAGTATTCATGGGACTTACGGGACTAGCGGCACAGATACGCAGTATTTT
clone_size: -; d_call: -; v_call: TRBV7-2; j_call: TRBJ1-1; cdr3_aa: CASSLDGRGTEAFF; cdr3_nt: TGTGCCAGCAGCTTAGACGGCAGGGGAACTGAAGCTTTCTTT
clone_size: few; d_call: -; v_call: TRBV7-3; j_call: TRBJ2-5; cdr3_aa: CASASTGSGTQYF; cdr3_nt: TGTGCCAGCGCGTCAACAGGGTCGGGGACCCAGTACTTC
clone_size: -; d_call: -; v_call: TRBV29-1; j_call: TRBJ2-1; cdr3_aa: CSVEDPKGPSYNEQFF; cdr3_nt: TGCAGCGTTGAAGATCCCAAGGGGCCATCCTACAATGAGCAGTTCTTC
clone_size: -; d_call: TRBD2; v_call: TRBV10-2; j_call: TRBJ2-1; cdr3_aa: CASRGTTDEQFF; cdr3_nt: TGCGCCAGCAGGGGGACTACGGATGAGCAGTTCTTC
clone_size: -; d_call: -; v_call: TRBV11-3; j_call: TRBJ2-7; cdr3_aa: CASSSPGQSLTYEQYF; cdr3_nt: TGTGCCAGCAGCTCCCCTGGACAGTCCTTGACCTACGAGCAGTACTTC
clone_size: -; d_call: -; v_call: TRBV24-1; j_call: TRBJ2-2; cdr3_aa: CATSDPRLNTGELFF; cdr3_nt: TGTGCCACCAGTGATCCTCGACTGAACACCGGGGAGCTGTTTTTT
clone_size: -; d_call: TRBD1; v_call: TRBV18; j_call: TRBJ1-1; cdr3_aa: CASSPRRITGESTEAFF; cdr3_nt: TGTGCCAGCTCGCCCCGACGTATAACAGGGGAGAGCACTGAAGCTTTCTTT
clone_size: -; d_call: TRBD2; v_call: TRBV18; j_call: TRBJ2-3; cdr3_aa: CASSPPKREAFPDTQYF; cdr3_nt: TGTGCCAGCTCACCACCGAAGCGGGAGGCGTTCCCAGATACGCAGTATTTT
clone_size: -; d_call: -; v_call: TRBV6-5; j_call: TRBJ2-7; cdr3_aa: CASRKTGLVFYEQYF; cdr3_nt: TGTGCCAGCCGCAAAACAGGATTGGTATTCTACGAGCAGTACTTC
clone_size: -; d_call: -; v_call: TRBV27; j_call: TRBJ1-3; cdr3_aa: CASSSTANSGNTIYF; cdr3_nt: TGTGCCAGCAGTTCGACTGCCAACTCTGGAAACACCATATATTTT
clone_size: -; d_call: -; v_call: TRBV3-1/TRBV3-2; j_call: TRBJ1-2; cdr3_aa: CASSQDRVANYGYTF; cdr3_nt: TGTGCCAGCAGCCAAGATCGGGTCGCCAACTATGGCTACACCTTC
clone_size: -; d_call: -; v_call: TRBV7-8; j_call: TRBJ2-3; cdr3_aa: CASSLVTGWSTDTQYF; cdr3_nt: TGTGCCAGCAGCTTAGTCACAGGGTGGAGCACAGATACGCAGTATTTT